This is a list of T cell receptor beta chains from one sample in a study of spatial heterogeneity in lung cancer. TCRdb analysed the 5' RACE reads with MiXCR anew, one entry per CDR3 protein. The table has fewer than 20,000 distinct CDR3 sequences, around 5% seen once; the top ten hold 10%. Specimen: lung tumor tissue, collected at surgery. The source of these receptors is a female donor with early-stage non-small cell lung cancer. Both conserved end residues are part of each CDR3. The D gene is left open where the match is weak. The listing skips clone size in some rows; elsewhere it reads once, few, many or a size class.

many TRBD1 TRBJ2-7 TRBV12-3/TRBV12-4 CASRLDRGNEQYF TGTGCCAGCAGACTCGACAGGGGGAACGAGCAGTACTTC
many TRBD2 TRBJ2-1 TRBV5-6 CASSRKQGLAGRNEQFF TGTGCCAGCAGCCGTAAACAGGGACTAGCGGGAAGAAATGAGCAGTTCTTC
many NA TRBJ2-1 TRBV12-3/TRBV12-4 CASAEYNEQFF TGTGCCAGCGCAGAGTACAATGAGCAGTTCTTC
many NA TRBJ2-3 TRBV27 CASSLPGDTQYF TGTGCCAGCAGTTTGCCCGGGGATACGCAGTATTTT
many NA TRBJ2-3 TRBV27 CASSLSPWGSDTQYF TGTGCCAGCAGTTTAAGTCCCTGGGGCTCAGATACGCAGTATTTT
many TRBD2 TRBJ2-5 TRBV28 CASSLPGLAGVNDETQYF TGTGCCAGCAGCTTGCCGGGACTAGCGGGAGTCAACGACGAGACCCAGTACTTC
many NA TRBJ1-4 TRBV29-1 CSVQTSREKLFF TGCAGCGTCCAGACCTCGCGAGAAAAACTGTTTTTT
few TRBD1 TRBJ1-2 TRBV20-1 CSARDHRGLSGYTF TGCAGTGCTAGGGACCACAGGGGATTAAGTGGCTACACCTTC
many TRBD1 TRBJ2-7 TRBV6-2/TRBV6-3 CASTTQGDSNEQYF TGTGCCAGCACCACACAGGGGGATAGTAACGAGCAGTACTTC
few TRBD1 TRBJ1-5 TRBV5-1 CASSQGQGKEEPQHF TGCGCCAGCAGCCAGGGACAGGGGAAAGAGGAGCCCCAGCATTTT
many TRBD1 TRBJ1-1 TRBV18 CASSRQGDGPEAFF TGTGCCAGCTCCCGTCAGGGGGACGGCCCTGAAGCTTTCTTT
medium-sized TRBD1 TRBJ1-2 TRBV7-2 CASSLGQDYYGYTF TGTGCCAGCAGCCTTGGACAGGACTACTATGGCTACACCTTC
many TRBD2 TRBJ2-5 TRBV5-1 CASTPTAGETQYF TGCGCCAGCACTCCGACAGCGGGGGAGACCCAGTACTTC
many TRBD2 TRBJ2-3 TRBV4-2 CASSQGGLASPALDTQYF TGTGCCAGCAGCCAAGGGGGACTAGCGTCACCCGCGTTGGATACGCAGTATTTT
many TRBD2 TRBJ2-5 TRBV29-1 CSALTSGRAWETQYF TGCAGCGCTCTGACTAGCGGGAGGGCATGGGAGACCCAGTACTTC
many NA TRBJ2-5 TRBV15 CATSSRKGRYYF TGTGCCACCAGCAGCCGCAAGGGCCGTTATTACTTC
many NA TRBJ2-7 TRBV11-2 CASSLDPSVKFYEQYF TGTGCCAGCAGCTTAGATCCTAGCGTGAAGTTCTACGAGCAGTACTTC
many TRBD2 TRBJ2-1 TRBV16 CASSRLAGVNNEQFF TGTGCCAGCAGCCGACTAGCGGGAGTAAACAATGAGCAGTTCTTC
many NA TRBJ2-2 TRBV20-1 CSARDRQGNTGELFF TGCAGTGCTAGAGATCGGCAGGGGAACACCGGGGAGCTGTTTTTT
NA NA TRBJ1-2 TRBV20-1 CSASSTDNYGYTF TGCAGTGCTAGTTCGACGGACAACTATGGCTACACCTTC
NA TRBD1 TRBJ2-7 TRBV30 CAWSAGTGGHEQYF TGTGCCTGGAGTGCCGGGACAGGGGGCCACGAGCAGTACTTC
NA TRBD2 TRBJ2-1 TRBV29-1 CSVVAGVNYEQFF TGCAGCGTTGTAGCGGGAGTAAACTATGAGCAGTTCTTC
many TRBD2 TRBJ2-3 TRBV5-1 CASSTGTKVPDTQYF TGCGCCAGCAGCACCGGGACTAAGGTCCCAGATACGCAGTATTTT
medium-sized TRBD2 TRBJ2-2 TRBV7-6 CASSFFAGGTNTGELFF TGTGCCAGCAGCTTTTTCGCGGGAGGGACGAACACCGGGGAGCTGTTTTTT
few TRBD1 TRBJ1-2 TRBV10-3 CAISVLQGTYGYTF TGTGCCATCAGTGTTTTACAGGGGACCTATGGCTACACCTTC
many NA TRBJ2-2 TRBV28 CASSPGRPRDTGELFF TGTGCCAGCAGCCCGGGACGGCCGAGGGACACCGGGGAGCTGTTTTTT
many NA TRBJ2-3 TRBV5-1 CASSPDGQPTDTQYF TGCGCCAGCAGTCCCGACGGGCAGCCTACAGATACGCAGTATTTT
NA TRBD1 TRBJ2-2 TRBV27 CASRPGQGEVGELFF TGTGCCAGCAGACCGGGACAGGGTGAAGTCGGGGAGCTGTTTTTT
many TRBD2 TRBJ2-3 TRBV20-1 CSATLAGKGTDTQYF TGCAGTGCGACCCTAGCGGGAAAGGGCACAGATACGCAGTATTTT
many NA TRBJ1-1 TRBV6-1 CASSDDVAFEAFF TGTGCCAGCAGTGACGACGTGGCATTTGAAGCTTTCTTT
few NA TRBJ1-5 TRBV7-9 CASSFGGVSNQPQHF TGTGCCAGCAGCTTTGGGGGGGTTAGCAATCAGCCCCAGCATTTT
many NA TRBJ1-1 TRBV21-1 CASSKEGLRNTEAFF TGTGCCAGCAGCAAAGAGGGGTTGCGGAACACTGAAGCTTTCTTT
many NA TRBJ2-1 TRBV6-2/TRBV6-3 CASSTGTPRDEQFF TGTGCCAGCAGTACTGGGACGCCCAGGGATGAGCAGTTCTTC
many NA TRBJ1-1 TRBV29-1 CSAERGQGNTEAFF TGCAGCGCTGAACGGGGTCAAGGGAACACTGAAGCTTTCTTT
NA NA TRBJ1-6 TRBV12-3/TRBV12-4 CASSRSLQPNSPLHF TGTGCCAGCAGTCGCTCTCTTCAACCAAATTCACCCCTCCACTTT
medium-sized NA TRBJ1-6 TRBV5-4 CASSLKNSPLHF TGTGCCAGCAGCTTGAAGAATTCACCCCTCCACTTT
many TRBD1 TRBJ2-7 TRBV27 CASSYRGPYEQYF TGTGCCAGCAGTTACAGGGGCCCCTACGAGCAGTACTTC
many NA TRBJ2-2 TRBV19 CASSIGTAGELFF TGTGCCAGTAGTATAGGGACTGCAGGGGAGCTGTTTTTT
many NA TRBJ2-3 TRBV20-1 CSATMFKVDTQYF TGCAGTGCTACTATGTTCAAGGTAGATACGCAGTATTTT
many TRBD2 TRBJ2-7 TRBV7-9 CASSASGSYEQYF TGTGCCAGCAGCGCTAGCGGGTCCTACGAGCAGTACTTC
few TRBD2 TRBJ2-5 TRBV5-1 CASSFFGGLAGNQETQYF TGCGCCAGCAGCTTCTTTGGGGGCCTAGCGGGGAACCAAGAGACCCAGTACTTC
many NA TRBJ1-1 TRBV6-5 CASSPLSLAEGNTEAFF TGTGCCAGCAGTCCGCTATCCCTAGCGGAGGGGAACACTGAAGCTTTCTTT
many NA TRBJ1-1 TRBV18 CASSTGIGIGTEAFF TGTGCCAGCTCAACGGGGATTGGGATTGGCACTGAAGCTTTCTTT
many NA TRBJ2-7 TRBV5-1 CASSQRSDGNSYEQYF TGCGCCAGCAGCCAGCGCAGCGACGGGAATTCCTACGAGCAGTACTTC
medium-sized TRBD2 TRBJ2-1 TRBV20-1 CSARRAGLITYNEQFF TGCAGTGCTAGGAGGGCGGGACTAATAACCTACAATGAGCAGTTCTTC
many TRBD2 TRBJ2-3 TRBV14 CASSPWDYTDTQYF TGTGCCAGCAGCCCCTGGGACTACACAGATACGCAGTATTTT
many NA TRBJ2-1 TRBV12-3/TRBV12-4 CASRRQGHNEQFF TGTGCCAGCAGAAGGCAGGGGCACAATGAGCAGTTCTTC
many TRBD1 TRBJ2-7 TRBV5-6 CASSRGQGRNYEQYF TGTGCCAGCAGCCGTGGACAGGGAAGGAACTACGAGCAGTACTTC
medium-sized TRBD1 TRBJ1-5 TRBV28 CASSPQGRDQPQHF TGTGCCAGCAGTCCACAGGGGAGAGATCAGCCCCAGCATTTT
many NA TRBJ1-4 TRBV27 CASSWEGDEKLFF TGTGCCAGCAGTTGGGAAGGTGATGAAAAACTGTTTTTT
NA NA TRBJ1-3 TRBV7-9 CASSASPGPGNTIYF TGTGCCAGCAGCGCCTCACCGGGACCTGGAAACACCATATATTTT
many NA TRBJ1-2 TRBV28 CASSPGPRSYGYTF TGTGCCAGCAGTCCCGGGCCGCGGTCGTATGGCTACACCTTC
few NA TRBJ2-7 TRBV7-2 CASSPRGPTDYEQYF TGTGCCAGCAGCCCCCGGGGCCCCACGGACTACGAGCAGTACTTC
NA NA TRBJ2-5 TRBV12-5 CASGTVGETQYF TGTGCTAGTGGTACGGTGGGAGAGACCCAGTACTTC
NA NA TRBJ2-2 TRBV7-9 CASSLGQNTGELFF TGTGCCAGCAGCTTGGGGCAGAACACCGGGGAGCTGTTTTTT
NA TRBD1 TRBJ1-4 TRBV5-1 CASSLGLTGGMNEKLFF TGCGCCAGCAGCTTGGGCCTGACAGGGGGCATGAATGAAAAACTGTTTTTT
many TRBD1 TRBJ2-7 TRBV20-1 CSARDRVLPTGEQYF TGCAGTGCTCGGGACAGGGTCCTCCCAACGGGGGAGCAGTACTTC
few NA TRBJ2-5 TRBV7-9 CASSWGTAETQYF TGTGCCAGCAGCTGGGGGACGGCTGAGACCCAGTACTTC
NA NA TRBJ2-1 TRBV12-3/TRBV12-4 CASSLWASQGGLEFF TGTGCCAGCAGTTTATGGGCCTCGCAAGGTGGTTTGGAGTTCTTC